This T cell receptor (beta chain) stems from a study of T cell responses to AZD1222 COVID-19 vaccine. Findings and limits, study-wide: The sample set comprised mostly white British donors with more females, and clonal diversity was possibly underestimated. Only after the peak T cell response were repertoires sampled.

A remark on this clone: As yet, its antigen is unknown.

This CDR3 is built from 13 residues. CDR1 is MDHEN and CDR2 is SYDVKM in the germline V gene. V lost 3 bases, J lost 8 bases, and 3 bases stayed unmatched. The assay was immunoSEQ multiplex PCR, and TCRdb's table has in-frame clones only and misses some. The data contain around 120,000 clones, roughly 92% of them singletons. Researchers grouped second doses given at about 4 or about 12 weeks into one pool. The material was peripheral blood, obtained 28 days after the second AZD1222 dose. The J gene is TRBJ1-2, the V gene TRBV28, with 10 bases fitting TRBD1. This clonotype originated in an adult who received the AZD1222 COVID-19 vaccine. Here the CDR3 reads CASSFDRGRGYTF. The DNA for the CDR3 is TGTGCCAGCAGTTTTGACAGGGGGCGAGGCTACACCTTC.